Below are 19 T cell receptor beta chains sequenced from a single sample in a study of CD8 T cells in ankylosing spondylitis. MiXCR, run by TCRdb on the 5' RACE reads, gives a single entry per CDR3 protein. The repertoire includes just under 350,000 distinct CDR3 sequences, roughly 14% of them detected once, and approximately 0.99% sits in the top ten. Input material: blood, either unsorted or a sorted T cell fraction (not recorded which). The origin of the receptors is a male donor with ankylosing spondylitis or in good health (not recorded which).

The rearrangement uses TRBV19 and TRBJ2-1; 7 bases are a match to TRBD2. CDR1 LNHDA and CDR2 SQIVND come from the germline V gene (reference sequence). This CDR3 is 16 amino acids long. After removal of 5 bases from V and 2 bases from J, the junction contained 9 bases not matched to a gene. CDR3 DNA: TGTGCCAGTAGTCGCACAGCGGGAACTACCTACAATGAGCAGTTCTTC. It specifies CASSRTAGTTYNEQFF.

The chain employs TRBV29-1 and TRBJ1-2; D unclear. The CDR3 is 12 residues long. Trimming left V 4 bases short and J 3 bases short, with 9 bases between. Germline V lookup: CDR1 SQVTM, CDR2 ANQGSEA. CDR3 region: CSVVSAHYGYTF. CDR3 DNA sequence: TGCAGCGTTGTATCGGCTCACTATGGCTACACCTTC.

The J gene is TRBJ2-2, the V gene TRBV4-2, with 10 bases that match TRBD2. V lost 1 base, J lost 7 bases, and 6 bases stayed unmatched. From germline, CDR1 is LGHNA and CDR2 YNFKEQ. The CDR3 consists of 16 residues. The chain's CDR3 is CASSQALAGENGELFF. The CDR3 region has the DNA TGTGCCAGCAGCCAAGCCCTAGCGGGAGAGAACGGGGAGCTGTTTTTT.

This clonotype has more than one count but fewer than ten. The chain combines TRBV20-1 with TRBJ1-2; TRBD1 might be the D (6 bases). V dropped 8 bases and J dropped 3 bases, with 19 bases sitting between them. This CDR3 has 14 residues. CDR1 is DFQATT and CDR2 is SNEGSKA in the germline V gene (reference sequence). In DNA, the CDR3 is TGCAGTTCCCTCTGGGGGGGGCCCTACTATGGCTACACCTTC. As protein: CSSLWGGPYYGYTF.

The chain uses TRBV5-1 and TRBJ2-1; tentative D call: TRBD1 (6 bases). Germline V gives CDR1 SGHRS, CDR2 YFSETQ. The CDR3 runs to 13 residues. V lost 4 bases and J 10 bases, leaving 15 bases between the germline ends. CDR3 bases: TGCGCCAGCAGCGTAAATGCCGACAGGGAGCAGTTCTTC. Its translation: CASSVNADREQFF.

A note on this clonotype: A clone one base away is much larger, so this may be a read error. In DNA form, the CDR3 reads TGTGCCAGCAACACAGATACGCAGTATTTT. Its translation is CASNTDTQYF. The chain combines TRBV9 with TRBJ2-3; no reliable D call. The CDR3 sequence is 10 residues long. Germline V gene data show CDR1 as SGDLS and CDR2 as YYNGEE. V lost 6 bases to trimming and J lost 2 bases, with 1 base between them.

This sequence joins TRBV3-1 and TRBJ1-1; D is uncertain. Germline assignment: CDR1 LGHDT and CDR2 YNNKEL (reference sequence). This CDR3 region has 15 residues. Trimming cost V 1 base and J 3 bases, with 12 bases left between them. The CDR3 nucleotides read TGTGCCAGCAGCCAAGGATCGGATTGGGACACTGAAGCTTTCTTT. Encoded protein: CASSQGSDWDTEAFF.

This chain links TRBV12-3 or TRBV12-4 with TRBJ1-6; 7 bases are a match to TRBD1. The CDR3 is made up of 14 amino acids. V was pared by 5 bases and J by 10 bases, with 8 bases of the junction left unmatched. CDR3 nucleotides: TGTGCCAGCAGTCCTACAGGGGAGAAGTCACCCCTCCACTTT. Its protein product is CASSPTGEKSPLHF.

There are a few counts of this clonotype. The genes are TRBV27 and TRBJ1-2; D not certain. Looked up from germline, CDR1 is MNHEY and CDR2 is SMNVEV (reference sequence). The V end was cut by 6 bases, the J end by 4 bases, with 12 bases between. This CDR3 spans 13 amino acids. CDR3 coding DNA: TGTGCCAGCAGCCAAACAGAGGCCTATGGCTACACCTTC. Translating it yields CASSQTEAYGYTF.

The table lists this clonotype with a few counts. The rearrangement joins TRBV6-1 to TRBJ2-1, with 13 bases matching TRBD2. The V gene's germline CDR1 is MNHNS and CDR2 SASEGT. The V gene end was trimmed by 6 bases and the J gene end by 9 bases; junction bases not matched to a gene: 2. The CDR3 consists of 13 residues. CDR3 loop: CASRTSGGTEQFF. CDR3 DNA: TGTGCCAGCAGGACTAGCGGGGGGACTGAGCAGTTCTTC.

This clonotype was seen many times. This chain joins TRBV6-2 or TRBV6-3 and TRBJ2-1, with 8 bases lining up with TRBD2. Germline CDR1 reads MNHEY; CDR2 reads SVGEGT. There are 14 residues in the CDR3. J was trimmed by 7 bases and V by 10 bases; bases with no gene match: 12. DNA of the CDR3: TGTGCCACCAAAAACCCGGGGGGGAGGAATGAGCAGTTCTTC. Its translation is CATKNPGGRNEQFF.

The chain carries TRBV12-3 or TRBV12-4 and TRBJ2-7; D remains ambiguous. V gave up 7 bases and J gave up 2 bases, with 15 bases separating them. The CDR3 covers 14 residues. CDR3 bases: TGTGCCAGCACTTCCCGGAGTGAAGCCTACGAGCAGTACTTC. This sequence encodes CASTSRSEAYEQYF.

The chain combines TRBV19 with TRBJ2-1, with a weak D call TRBD1 (6 bases). The CDR3 runs to 15 residues. V was cut by 1 base and J by 7 bases, with 14 bases left in between. From germline, CDR1 is LNHDA and CDR2 SQIVND (reference sequence). The DNA of the CDR3 is TGTGCCAGTAGTATAGGTACAGGGAAAGGGAATGAGCAGTTCTTC. Its translation is CASSIGTGKGNEQFF. Full variable domain (missing parts from reference TRBV19 and TRBJ2-1): DGGITQSPKYLFRKEGQNVTLSCEQNLNHDAMYWYRQDPGQGLRLIYYSQIVNDFQKGDIAEGYSVSREKKESFPLTVTSAQKNPTAFYLCASSIGTGKGNEQFFGPGTRLTVL.

The table lists this clonotype with a few counts. The chain is built from TRBV5-1 and TRBJ2-7; 9 nucleotides match TRBD2. The V gene's germline CDR1 is SGHRS and CDR2 YFSETQ. V was clipped by 0 bases and J by 2 bases; unmatched bases: 3. This CDR3 spans 15 amino acids. The CDR3 sequence: CASSLVAGETYEQYF. CDR3 DNA: TGCGCCAGCAGCTTGGTAGCGGGGGAAACCTACGAGCAGTACTTC.

This clonotype was counted a few times. V is TRBV6-5 and J is TRBJ1-1; D is unresolved. The germline gives CDR1 MNHEY, CDR2 SVGAGI. The CDR3 length is 14 residues. V lost 4 bases, J lost 5 bases, and 14 bases lay in between. CDR3 DNA sequence: TGTGCCAGCAGTTCCGCCAAGGGAGGAACTGAAGCTTTCTTT. This sequence encodes CASSSAKGGTEAFF.

This clonotype was counted between two and nine times. The chain uses TRBV7-2 and TRBJ2-4; no clear D. This CDR3 has 14 residues. The V gene's germline CDR1 is SGHTA and CDR2 FQGNSA. Trimming shortened V by 4 bases and J by 2 bases, and 9 bases separated the two germline ends. The CDR3 is CASSYDITKNIQYF. In DNA form, the CDR3 reads TGTGCCAGCAGCTACGACATAACCAAAAACATTCAGTACTTC.

This clonotype has more than one count but fewer than ten. V usage is TRBV27 and J usage is TRBJ2-1; 7 nucleotides line up with TRBD1. The CDR3 contains 13 residues. With V trimmed by 9 bases and J by 9 bases, 11 bases remained unmatched. The germline CDR1 and CDR2 sequences are MNHEY and SMNVEV (reference sequence). CDR3 DNA sequence: TGTGCCAGTACCTCTACGGGACAGCTTGAGCAGTTCTTC. Protein product: CASTSTGQLEQFF.

This clonotype has just a few counts. J is TRBJ1-4 and V is TRBV9; D not resolved. Between the trimmed V and J ends, which lost 2 bases and 0 bases, there was a span of 8 bases. Germline V CDR1 and CDR2: SGDLS, YYNGEE. The CDR3 has 15 amino acids. DNA of the CDR3: TGTGCCAGCAGCGTCGGGCCAACAACTAATGAAAAACTGTTTTTT. Translating it yields CASSVGPTTNEKLFF.

This clonotype appeared a few times. The CDR3 DNA is TGTGCCAGCACTCACAGGGGGCAGGAGTGGGAGACCCAGTACTTC. It codes for CASTHRGQEWETQYF. This chain links TRBV6-1 with TRBJ2-5; 9 bases fit TRBD1. Germline V gene data show CDR1 as MNHNS and CDR2 as SASEGT. V shed 7 bases and J 5 bases; nucleotides not matched to a gene: 11. This CDR3 is built from 15 residues.